This T cell receptor beta chain was sequenced in a study of response to subunit inactivated influenza vaccine. Study-wide points: Only a handful of new T cells, the authors suggested, are recruited with each seasonal influenza vaccination.

The CDR3 is 14 amino acids. Per the germline V gene, CDR1 is DFQATT and CDR2 is SNEGSKA (reference sequence). The V gene lost 0 bases and the J gene lost 3 bases, with 11 bases spanning the gap. A single record per CDR3 protein comes from TCRdb applying MiXCR to the RT-PCR reads. The table includes over 400,000 distinct CDR3 sequences, approximately 12% detected once. This clonotype was detected only a few times. What it binds is unknown. Specimen: PBMCs from blood, collected roughly 48 days after vaccination. The chain recombines TRBV20-1 with TRBJ1-2; D unresolved. This sequence was found in a man in his fifties or sixties who received an inactivated influenza vaccine. In DNA, the CDR3 is TGCAGTGCTAGAGAATCCGGGTACGACTATGGCTACACCTTC. It translates to CSARESGYDYGYTF.